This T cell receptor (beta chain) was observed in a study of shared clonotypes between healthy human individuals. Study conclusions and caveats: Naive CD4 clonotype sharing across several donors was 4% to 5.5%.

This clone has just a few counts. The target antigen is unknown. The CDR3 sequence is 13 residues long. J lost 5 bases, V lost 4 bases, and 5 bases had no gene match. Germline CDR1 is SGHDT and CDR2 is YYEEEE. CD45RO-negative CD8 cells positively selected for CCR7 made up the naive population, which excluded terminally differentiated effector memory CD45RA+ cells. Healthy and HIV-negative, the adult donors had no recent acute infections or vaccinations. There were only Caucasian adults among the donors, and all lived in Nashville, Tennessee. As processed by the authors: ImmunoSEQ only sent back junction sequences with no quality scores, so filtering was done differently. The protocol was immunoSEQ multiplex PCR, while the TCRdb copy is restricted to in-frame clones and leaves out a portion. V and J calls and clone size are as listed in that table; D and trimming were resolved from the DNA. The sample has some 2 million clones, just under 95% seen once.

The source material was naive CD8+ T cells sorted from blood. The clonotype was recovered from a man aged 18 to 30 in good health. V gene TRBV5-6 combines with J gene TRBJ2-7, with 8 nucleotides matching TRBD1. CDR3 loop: CASSGQGFHEQYF. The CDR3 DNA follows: TGTGCCAGCAGCGGACAGGGTTTCCACGAGCAGTACTTC.